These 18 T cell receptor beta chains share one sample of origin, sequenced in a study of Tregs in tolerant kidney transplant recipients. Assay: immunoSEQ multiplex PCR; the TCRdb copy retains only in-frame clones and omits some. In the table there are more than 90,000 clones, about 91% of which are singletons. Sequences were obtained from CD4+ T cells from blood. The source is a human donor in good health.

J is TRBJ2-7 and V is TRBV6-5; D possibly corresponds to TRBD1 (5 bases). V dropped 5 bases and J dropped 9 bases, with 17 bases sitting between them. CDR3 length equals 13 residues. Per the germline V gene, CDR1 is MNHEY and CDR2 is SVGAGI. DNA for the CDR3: TGTGCCAGCAGTCCCCAATGGGGCTCTTGGCAGTACTTC. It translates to CASSPQWGSWQYF.

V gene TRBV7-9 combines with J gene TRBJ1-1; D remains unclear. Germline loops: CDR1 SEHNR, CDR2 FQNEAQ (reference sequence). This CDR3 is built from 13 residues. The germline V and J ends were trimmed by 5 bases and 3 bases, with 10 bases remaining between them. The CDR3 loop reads CASSILRDTEAFF. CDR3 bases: TGTGCCAGCAGCATCCTAAGGGACACTGAAGCTTTCTTT.

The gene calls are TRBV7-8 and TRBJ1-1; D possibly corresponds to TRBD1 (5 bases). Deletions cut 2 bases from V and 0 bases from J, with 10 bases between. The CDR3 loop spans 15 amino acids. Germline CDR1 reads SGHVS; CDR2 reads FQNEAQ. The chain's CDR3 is CASSLMGRVNTEAFF. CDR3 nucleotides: TGTGCCAGCAGCTTAATGGGCAGGGTGAACACTGAAGCTTTCTTT.

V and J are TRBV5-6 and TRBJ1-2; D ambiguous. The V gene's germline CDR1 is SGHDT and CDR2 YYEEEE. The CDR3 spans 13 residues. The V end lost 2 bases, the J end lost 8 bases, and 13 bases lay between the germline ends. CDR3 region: CASSLGRAYGYTF. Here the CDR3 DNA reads TGTGCCAGCAGCTTAGGTAGGGCTTACGGCTACACCTTC.

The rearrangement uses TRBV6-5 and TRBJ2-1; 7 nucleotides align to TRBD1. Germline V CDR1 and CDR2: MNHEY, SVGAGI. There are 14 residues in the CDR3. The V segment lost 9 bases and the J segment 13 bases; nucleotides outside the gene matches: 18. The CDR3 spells CASRGLAKTRPQFF. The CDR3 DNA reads TGTGCCAGTAGGGGGCTAGCCAAGACCCGGCCACAGTTCTTC.

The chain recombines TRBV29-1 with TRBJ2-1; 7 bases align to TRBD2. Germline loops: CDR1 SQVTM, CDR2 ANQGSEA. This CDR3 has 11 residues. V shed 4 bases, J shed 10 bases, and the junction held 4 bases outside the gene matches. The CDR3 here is CSVVPAGEQFF. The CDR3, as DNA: TGCAGCGTTGTGCCAGCGGGAGAGCAGTTCTTC.

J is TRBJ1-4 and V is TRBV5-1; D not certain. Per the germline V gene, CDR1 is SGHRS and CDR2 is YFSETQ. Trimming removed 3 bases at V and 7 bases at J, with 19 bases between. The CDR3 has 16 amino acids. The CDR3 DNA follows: TGCGCCAGCAGCTCGGGGATTCTGGGCTATAGTGAAAAACTGTTTTTT. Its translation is CASSSGILGYSEKLFF.

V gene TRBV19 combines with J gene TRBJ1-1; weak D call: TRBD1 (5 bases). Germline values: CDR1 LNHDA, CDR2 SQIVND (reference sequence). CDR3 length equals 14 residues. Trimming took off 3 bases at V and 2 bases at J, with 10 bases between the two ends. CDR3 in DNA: TGTGCCAGTAGTATTCGCAGGGATAACACTGAAGCTTTCTTT. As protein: CASSIRRDNTEAFF.

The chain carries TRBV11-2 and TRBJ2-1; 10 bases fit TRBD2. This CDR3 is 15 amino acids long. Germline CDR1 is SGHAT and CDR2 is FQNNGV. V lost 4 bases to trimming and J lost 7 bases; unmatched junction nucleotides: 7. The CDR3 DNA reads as TGTGCCAGCAGCTACGTAGCGGGAGGTTCTAATGAGCAGTTCTTC. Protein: CASSYVAGGSNEQFF. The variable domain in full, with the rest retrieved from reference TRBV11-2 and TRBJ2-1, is EAGVAQSPRYKIIEKRQSVAFWCNPISGHATLYWYQQILGQGPKLLIQFQNNGVVDDSQLPKDRFSAERLKGVDSTLKIQPAKLEDSAVYLCASSYVAGGSNEQFFGPGTRLTVL.

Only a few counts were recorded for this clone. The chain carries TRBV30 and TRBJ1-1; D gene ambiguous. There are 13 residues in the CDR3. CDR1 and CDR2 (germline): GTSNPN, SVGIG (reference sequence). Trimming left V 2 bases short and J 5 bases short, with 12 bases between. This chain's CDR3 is CAWSTYGDTEAFF. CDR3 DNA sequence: TGTGCCTGGAGTACTTACGGGGATACTGAAGCTTTCTTT.

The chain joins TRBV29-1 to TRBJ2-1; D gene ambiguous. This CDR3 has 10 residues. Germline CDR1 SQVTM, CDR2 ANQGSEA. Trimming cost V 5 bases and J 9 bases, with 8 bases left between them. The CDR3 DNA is TGCAGCGTTCGAGATGGTGAGCAGTTCTTC. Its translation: CSVRDGEQFF.

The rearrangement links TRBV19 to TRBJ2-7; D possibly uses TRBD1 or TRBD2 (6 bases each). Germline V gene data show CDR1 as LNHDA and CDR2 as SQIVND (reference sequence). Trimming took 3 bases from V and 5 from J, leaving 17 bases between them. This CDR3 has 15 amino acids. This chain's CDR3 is CASSMLGGATHEQYF. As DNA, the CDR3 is TGTGCCAGTAGTATGTTGGGGGGCGCGACCCACGAGCAGTACTTC.

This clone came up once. The CDR3: CASSAGRQETQYF. The DNA for the CDR3 is TGTGCCAGCAGCGCGGGACGGCAAGAGACCCAGTACTTC. The rearrangement joins TRBV11-1 to TRBJ2-5; a weak D match, TRBD2 (6 bases). Germline values: CDR1 SGHAT, CDR2 FQDESV (reference sequence). Trimming took 5 bases from V and 2 from J, leaving 9 bases between them. The CDR3 is 13 amino acids.

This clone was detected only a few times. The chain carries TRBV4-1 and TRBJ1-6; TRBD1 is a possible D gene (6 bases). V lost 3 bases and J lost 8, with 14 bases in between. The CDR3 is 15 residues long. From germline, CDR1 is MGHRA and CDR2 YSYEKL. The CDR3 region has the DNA TGCGCCAGCAGCCAGGCGACAGGAGAGGATTCACCCCTCCACTTT. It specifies CASSQATGEDSPLHF.

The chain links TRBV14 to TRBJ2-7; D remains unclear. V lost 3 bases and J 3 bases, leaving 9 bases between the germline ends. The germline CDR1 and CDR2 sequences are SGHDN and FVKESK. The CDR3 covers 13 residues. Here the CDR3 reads CASSHIPRYEQYF. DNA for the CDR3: TGTGCCAGCAGCCATATTCCCCGCTACGAGCAGTACTTC.

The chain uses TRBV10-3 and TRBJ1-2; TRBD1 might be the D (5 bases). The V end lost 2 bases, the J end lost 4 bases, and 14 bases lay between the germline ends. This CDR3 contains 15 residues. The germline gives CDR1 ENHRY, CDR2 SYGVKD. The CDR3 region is CAISEGRGTAYGYTF. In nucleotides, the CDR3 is TGTGCCATCAGTGAGGGGAGGGGTACAGCCTATGGCTACACCTTC.

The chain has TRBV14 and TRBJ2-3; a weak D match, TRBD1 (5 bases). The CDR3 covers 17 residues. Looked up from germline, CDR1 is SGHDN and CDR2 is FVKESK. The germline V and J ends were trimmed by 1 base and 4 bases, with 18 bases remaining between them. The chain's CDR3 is CASSQVYAGFEPDTQYF. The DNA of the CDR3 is TGTGCCAGCAGCCAAGTGTACGCAGGGTTTGAGCCAGATACGCAGTATTTT.

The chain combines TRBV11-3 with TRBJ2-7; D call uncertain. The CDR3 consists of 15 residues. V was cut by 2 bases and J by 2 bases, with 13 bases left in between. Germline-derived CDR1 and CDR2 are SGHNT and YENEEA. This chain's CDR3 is CASSLLHGVAYEQYF. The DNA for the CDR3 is TGTGCCAGCAGCTTATTACACGGCGTCGCCTACGAGCAGTACTTC.